The present T cell receptor beta chain was sequenced within a study of blood T cell repertoires in COVID-19. The overall study: Sites across the United States, Italy and Spain contributed samples from acute and convalescent COVID-19. T cells, B-cell-depleted T cells, or PBMCs supplied cDNA or gDNA.

Only one count was recorded for this clone. Trimming pared 3 bases from V and 6 bases from J, leaving 12 bases between. CDR3 size: 15 residues. Germline values: CDR1 SNHLY, CDR2 FYNNEI. Sequenced by immunoSEQ multiplex PCR; TCRdb stores in-frame clones only, minus some. This table holds under 450,000 clones, about nine tenths found once. The source is a woman between 40 and 50 years old with COVID-19, enrolled during active disease. The V gene is TRBV2, the J gene TRBJ1-6; D is possibly TRBD1 (6 bases). The sequenced sample was peripheral blood. The CDR3 region has the DNA TGTGCCAGCAGTGACTGGGGGCACGTTAATTCACCCCTCCACTTT. The encoded protein is CASSDWGHVNSPLHF.